The 13 T cell receptor beta chains below all came from one sample that was sequenced in a study of T cell responses to AZD1222 COVID-19 vaccine. Sequencing was performed with immunoSEQ multiplex PCR; in TCRdb, only in-frame clones are kept and a portion is missing. The data show some 170,000 clones, just under 95% seen once. Sequenced here: peripheral blood, sampled on day 0 of AZD1222 vaccination. All receptors come from an adult in good health.

For the CDR3, the DNA is TGTGCCAGCAGTGAAGTCCCCGGAACCGGGGAGCTGTTTTTT. Translating gives CASSEVPGTGELFF. The V gene is TRBV2, the J gene TRBJ2-2; unclear D gene. The CDR3 is made up of 14 amino acids. V was shortened by 1 base and J by 5 bases, with 8 bases between the two germline ends. Germline lookup yields CDR1 SNHLY and CDR2 FYNNEI.

V gene TRBV20-1 combines with J gene TRBJ1-2; the D is unclear. Trimming removed 2 bases from V and 8 bases from J, with 9 bases in between. Per germline, CDR1 DFQATT and CDR2 SNEGSKA (reference sequence). The CDR3 is 11 residues long. The CDR3 coding sequence is TGCAGTGCTAGATCGCCCGGGGGCTACACCTTC. Its translation is CSARSPGGYTF.

The genes are TRBV4-1 and TRBJ1-5; D gene ambiguous. V lost 1 base, J lost 6 bases, and 13 bases lay in between. The CDR3 consists of 15 residues. CDR1 is MGHRA and CDR2 is YSYEKL in the germline V gene. The CDR3 sequence is CASSQVPGETQPQHF. The CDR3 nucleotides are TGCGCCAGCAGCCAAGTACCCGGGGAGACTCAGCCCCAGCATTTT.

This sequence joins TRBV5-1 and TRBJ2-7; 9 nucleotides line up with TRBD1. V dropped 3 bases and J dropped 1; count of bases not matched to a gene: 2. The CDR3 totals 14 residues. Germline CDR1 SGHRS, CDR2 YFSETQ. The CDR3 loop is CASSWTGDSYEQYF. Here the CDR3 DNA reads TGCGCCAGCAGCTGGACAGGGGATTCCTACGAGCAGTACTTC.

This rearrangement joins TRBV29-1 to TRBJ1-1; D is perhaps TRBD1 (5 bases). CDR1 SQVTM and CDR2 ANQGSEA come from the germline V gene. This CDR3 comprises 13 residues. Trimming stripped 2 bases from V and 4 bases from J, with 11 bases between. CDR3 in amino acids: CSVERQGGTEAFF. For the CDR3, the DNA is TGCAGCGTTGAACGTCAGGGTGGCACTGAAGCTTTCTTT.

The rearrangement uses TRBV7-9 and TRBJ1-1; 8 bases align to TRBD1. The CDR3 runs 16 residues. From germline, CDR1 is SEHNR and CDR2 FQNEAQ (reference sequence). Trimming took 4 bases from V and 1 from J; bases not matched to a gene: 8. The CDR3 DNA is TGTGCCAGCAGCTCCCTCGGAGGGACAGGGAACACTGAAGCTTTCTTT. It translates to CASSSLGGTGNTEAFF.

A few counts support this clone. The chain joins TRBV6-5 to TRBJ2-7; TRBD1 agrees at 8 bases. The CDR3 totals 13 residues. Germline loops: CDR1 MNHEY, CDR2 SVGAGI. The J segment lost 3 bases and the V segment lost 7 bases, leaving 5 bases of the junction unmatched. This chain's CDR3 is CASTLGQDYEQYF. As DNA, the CDR3 is TGTGCCAGCACCTTGGGACAGGACTACGAGCAGTACTTC.

The J gene is TRBJ2-5, the V gene TRBV24-1; the match to TRBD1 covers 7 bases. V trimming: 2 bases; J trimming: 5 bases; junction bases outside the gene matches: 7. Germline lookup yields CDR1 KGHDR and CDR2 SFDVKD. The CDR3 is 15 amino acids. CDR3 in amino acids: CATSDSGTVRETQYF. DNA for the CDR3: TGTGCCACCAGTGATTCTGGGACAGTTCGTGAGACCCAGTACTTC.

The V and J genes are TRBV7-9 and TRBJ1-6, with D possibly being TRBD1 (6 bases). The V end lost 3 bases, the J end lost 0 bases, and 12 bases lay between the germline ends. The CDR3 contains 17 residues. Germline CDR1 is SEHNR and CDR2 is FQNEAQ (reference sequence). CDR3 region: CASSFLGQSSYNSPLHF. The DNA for the CDR3 is TGTGCCAGCAGCTTTCTCGGACAGAGCTCCTATAATTCACCCCTCCACTTT.

The chain carries TRBV19 and TRBJ1-1; possibly TRBD1 for D (6 bases). CDR3 length: 14 residues. CDR1 and CDR2 from the germline V gene are LNHDA and SQIVND (reference sequence). V lost 3 bases and J 2 bases, leaving 10 bases between the germline ends. The CDR3 reads CASSIWGRNTEAFF. The CDR3 region has the DNA TGTGCCAGTAGTATTTGGGGGCGCAACACTGAAGCTTTCTTT.

The chain links TRBV5-4 to TRBJ2-3; no clear D. This CDR3 spans 11 amino acids. V shed 1 base and J shed 6 bases, with 3 bases lying between them. The germline gives CDR1 SGHNT, CDR2 YYREEE (reference sequence). The CDR3 DNA sequence: TGTGCCAGCAGCTTGCGGGATACGCAGTATTTT. It yields the protein CASSLRDTQYF.

This chain connects TRBV7-9 to TRBJ1-1; maybe TRBD1 (5 bases). Trimming left V 1 base short and J 11 bases short, with 11 bases between. CDR3 length: 12 amino acids. Per germline, CDR1 SEHNR and CDR2 FQNEAQ (reference sequence). CDR3 amino acids: CASSLGGGIAFF. In DNA, the CDR3 is TGTGCCAGCAGCTTAGGTGGGGGAATTGCTTTCTTT.

A single count supports this clone. This CDR3 is CASSLQRTSGGAAQFF. The CDR3 bases are TGTGCCAGCAGCCTCCAAAGGACTAGCGGGGGGGCGGCACAGTTCTTC. The V gene is TRBV7-2, the J gene TRBJ2-1; 15 bases match TRBD2. The CDR3 is 16 amino acids. The germline V gene has CDR1 SGHTA and CDR2 FQGNSA. V lost 5 bases and J lost 13; bases outside the gene matches: 12.